The clone carrying this T cell receptor beta chain occurred many times. These data belong to a study of low-dose radiotherapy and immunotherapy resistance in tumors. Overall study: Members of Cohort 2 were treated with 1 Gy per fraction every two weeks; their total was 13 Gy over 26 weeks. Intravenous cyclophosphamide 200 mg/m2 was given every two weeks, one day before radiation and immunotherapy.

As for time point: before trial treatment. Donors were given nivolumab, ipilimumab, aspirin, low-dose cyclophosphamide and low-dose radiotherapy. Primers used for first-strand cDNA, a TRAV- and TRBV-specific set, covered both alpha and beta chains. A constant-region primer paired with the V-primer adapter amplified TCRs over 20 PCR cycles. One entry per CDR3 protein, called by TCRdb with MiXCR from the reads. Altogether 85,000 to 95,000 distinct CDR3 sequences are present, 8% to 10% being singletons, with the ten largest covering around 0.93%. CDR3 length: 16 residues. V was pared by 7 bases and J by 7 bases, with 17 bases of the junction left unmatched. From germline, CDR1 is MNHEY and CDR2 SVGEGT.

This sequence originates from a male donor with prostate cancer. This sequence joins TRBV6-2 or TRBV6-3 and TRBJ2-7; 9 positions match TRBD2. Sequencing was performed on PBMCs, taken before treatment. CDR3 sequence reads: CASKGSGSPQPREQYF. For the CDR3, the DNA is TGTGCCAGCAAGGGTAGCGGGAGTCCCCAGCCGCGTGAGCAGTACTTC.